Below, one TCR beta chain is given with its context. The specificity of this receptor is unknown. Per-base quality was not reported, and no clone a single base away is much larger than it. The immunoSEQ Assay, a bias-controlled multiplex PCR, was used to amplify TCRbeta CDR3 regions from genomic DNA. The paper's data handling went like this. Within the assay, amplification of reference gene primers was used to estimate how many nucleated cells each sample contained. To quantify the absolute abundance of each unique TCRbeta CDR3 rearrangement, sequence reads were collapsed and filtered. For each sample, productive Simpson clonality was calculated as the square root of Simpson's diversity index across productive rearrangements. In TCRdb, the immuneACCESS table is reduced to in-frame sequences with V and J assigned. These tables do not hold every clone; where another copy was compared, an unresolved V gene accounts for under half, and the others remain unexplained. V, J and clone size derive from that table, while D and trimming were established from the DNA sequence. Counted in this sample were around 250,000 clones; 82% of them appeared once. Over 1.5% of the sample rests with the top ten.

This specimen belongs to a study of blood T cell repertoires in COVID-19 (TCRdb year 2020). With regard to the full study: Samples from collaborators originated in the United States, Italy and Spain and spanned both the acute and convalescent phases of COVID-19. The prospective study material was composed of cDNA or gDNA derived from T cells, B-cell-depleted T cells, or PBMCs. Subjects who had been exposed to COVID-19, were actively infected with it, or had recovered from it provided the deeply sampled blood TCRbeta repertoires that made up the dataset. The repertoires were released in a freely available public database intended as a resource for research on the immune response to SARS-CoV-2. The samples were drawn from the first 160 participants of the ongoing ImmuneRACE study and from under 1,500 subjects provided by 6 global collaborators. The sample metadata nearly always contained a de-identified subject ID, COVID-19 status, age in years and sex. HLA class I and class II types, where available, came from metadata supplied by the sample provider rather than from assay-based typing. Overall study outcomes, separate from this receptor: The amount of clinical and demographic metadata varied by source and participant and was provided uncurated.

Whole blood was collected in K2EDTA tubes by collaborating institutions according to the institutions' own protocols. For TCRbeta analysis, collaborators shipped samples in one of three forms: frozen whole blood, isolated PBMCs, or DNA extracted from either of those sample types. The CDR3 runs 14 amino acids, cysteine and phenylalanine included. CDR3 DNA only is kept here, 42 bases in frame from base 1. The germline V and J ends show losses of 5 bases and 5 bases respectively, and no gene match explains 7 bases of the junction. The germline V gene encodes CDR1 KGHSH and CDR2 LQKENI. The V and J segments used are TRBV18 and TRBJ1-1, and TRBD1 aligns with 8 junction nucleotides. The source is an elderly woman with acute or convalescent COVID-19. Material for sequencing was peripheral blood. CDR3 sequence: CASSFGQGGTEAFF. The DNA sequence reads TGTGCCAGCTCATTTGGACAGGGAGGAACTGAAGCTTTCTTT.